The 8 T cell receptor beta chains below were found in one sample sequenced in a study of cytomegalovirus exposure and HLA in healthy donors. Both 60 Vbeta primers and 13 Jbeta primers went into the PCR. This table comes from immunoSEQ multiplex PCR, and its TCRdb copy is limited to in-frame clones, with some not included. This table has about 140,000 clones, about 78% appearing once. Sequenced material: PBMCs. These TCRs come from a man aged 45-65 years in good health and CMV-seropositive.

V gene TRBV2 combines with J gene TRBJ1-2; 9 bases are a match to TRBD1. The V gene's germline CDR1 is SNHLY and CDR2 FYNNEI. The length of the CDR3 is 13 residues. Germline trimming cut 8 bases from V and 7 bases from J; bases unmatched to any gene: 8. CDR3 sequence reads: CASGGTGLSGYTF. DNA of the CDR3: TGTGCCAGCGGGGGGACAGGGTTAAGTGGCTACACCTTC.

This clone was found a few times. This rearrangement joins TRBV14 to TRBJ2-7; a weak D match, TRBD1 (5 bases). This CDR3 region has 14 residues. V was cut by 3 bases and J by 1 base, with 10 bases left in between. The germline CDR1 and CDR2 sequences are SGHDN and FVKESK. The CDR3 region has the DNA TGTGCCAGCAGCCAGTTTAGGGGATCCTACGAGCAGTACTTC. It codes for CASSQFRGSYEQYF.

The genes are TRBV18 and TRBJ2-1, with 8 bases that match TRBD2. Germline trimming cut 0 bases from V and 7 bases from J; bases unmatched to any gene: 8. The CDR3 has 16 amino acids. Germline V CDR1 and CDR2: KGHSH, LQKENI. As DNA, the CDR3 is TGTGCCAGCTCACCACCCGGCGGGAGGAATTGGAATGAGCAGTTCTTC. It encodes CASSPPGGRNWNEQFF. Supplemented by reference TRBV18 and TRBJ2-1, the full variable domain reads NAGVMQNPRHLVRRRGQEARLRCSPMKGHSHVYWYRQLPEEGLKFMVYLQKENIIDESGMPKERFSAEFPKEGPSILRIQQVVRGDSAAYFCASSPPGGRNWNEQFFGPGTRLTVL.

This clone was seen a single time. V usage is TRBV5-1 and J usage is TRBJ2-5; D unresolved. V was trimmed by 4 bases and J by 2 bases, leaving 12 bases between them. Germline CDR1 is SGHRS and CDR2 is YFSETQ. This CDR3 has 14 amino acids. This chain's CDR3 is CASSEPSRQETQYF. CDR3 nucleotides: TGCGCCAGCAGCGAACCATCTAGACAAGAGACCCAGTACTTC.

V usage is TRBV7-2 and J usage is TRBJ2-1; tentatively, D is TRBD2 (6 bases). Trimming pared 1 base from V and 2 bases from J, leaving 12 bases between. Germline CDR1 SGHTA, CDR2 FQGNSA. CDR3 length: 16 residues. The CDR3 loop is CASSLGAAGTYNEQFF. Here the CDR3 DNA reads TGTGCCAGCAGCTTAGGGGCGGCGGGAACCTACAATGAGCAGTTCTTC.

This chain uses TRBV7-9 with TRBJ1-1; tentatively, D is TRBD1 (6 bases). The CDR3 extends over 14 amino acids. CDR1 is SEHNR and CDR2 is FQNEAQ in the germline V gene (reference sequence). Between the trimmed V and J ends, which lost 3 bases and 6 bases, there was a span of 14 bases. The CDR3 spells CASSFVLGTPEAFF. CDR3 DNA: TGTGCCAGCAGCTTCGTACTAGGGACACCTGAAGCTTTCTTT.

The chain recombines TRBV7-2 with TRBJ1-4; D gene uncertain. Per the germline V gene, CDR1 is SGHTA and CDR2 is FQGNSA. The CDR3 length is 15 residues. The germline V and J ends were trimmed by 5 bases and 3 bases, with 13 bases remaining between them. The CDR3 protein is CASSQSRAANEKLFF. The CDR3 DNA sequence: TGTGCCAGCAGCCAATCGAGGGCTGCTAATGAAAAACTGTTTTTT.

For the CDR3, the DNA is TGCAGTCTATCAAACTACAATGAGCAGTTCTTC. It codes for CSLSNYNEQFF. This chain connects TRBV20-1 to TRBJ2-1; D uncertain. From germline, CDR1 is DFQATT and CDR2 SNEGSKA (reference sequence). This CDR3 is 11 amino acids long. V lost 8 bases to trimming and J lost 3 bases, with 8 bases between them.